The rows below give T cell receptor beta chains drawn from one sample of a study of blood T cells in healthy people across ages. TCRdb itself ran the 5' RACE reads through MiXCR, one entry per CDR3 protein. Among approximately 800,000 distinct CDR3 sequences listed, approximately 25% were seen once. These data also featured in a second study, about T cells of mothers and their children.

Sequencing was performed on blood. These receptors all come from a boy aged 5-17 years in good health. Each CDR3 is given with its conserved first and last residue. Each record gives: V gene, D gene, clone size, J gene, CDR3 DNA, CDR3 protein. A D gene is named only where the DNA matches it firmly. A clone size is listed for some rows: how often the clone was seen (once, few, many), or a class if it is expanded.

TRBV7-9,NA,NA,TRBJ2-1,TGTGCCAACAGCTCCCCGCTCGGGGGTCCGCACTACTTC,CANSSPLGGPHYF
TRBV5-1,TRBD2,many,TRBJ2-1,TGCGCCAGCAGCTTGGTCACTAGCGGGAGGGAGAATGAGCAGTTCTTC,CASSLVTSGRENEQFF
TRBV4-1,TRBD2,NA,TRBJ2-2,TGCGCCAGCAGCCCGCTAGCGGATTTACGAGGCGGGGAGCTGTTTTTT,CASSPLADLRGGELFF
TRBV12-3/TRBV12-4,TRBD1,NA,TRBJ1-3,TGTGCCAGCACCCTGACAGGGCAAAGCTCTGGAAACGCCATATATTTT,CASTLTGQSSGNAIYF
TRBV20-1,NA,few,TRBJ2-3,TGCAGTGCTAGAGATCCCACAGGGACAGATACGCAGTATTTT,CSARDPTGTDTQYF
TRBV24-1,NA,many,TRBJ2-7,TGTGCCGACCGGGACAAGGACGCCTACGAGCAGTACTTC,CADRDKDAYEQYF
TRBV4-2,NA,NA,TRBJ2-5,TGTGCCAGCAGCCAAGAGTACTACCAAGAGACCCAGTACTTC,CASSQEYYQETQYF
TRBV6-5,NA,NA,TRBJ2-7,TGTGCCAGCAGCTTAAGTGGGGGGAGGAACGAGCAGTACTTC,CASSLSGGRNEQYF
TRBV20-1,NA,few,TRBJ1-2,TGCAGTCTGCAGCAGCGCAGTGGGGGAGGCTACACCTTC,CSLQQRSGGGYTF
TRBV6-2/TRBV6-3,NA,NA,TRBJ2-7,TGTGCCAGCAGTTCGGGACCGCCGAAGCAGTACTTC,CASSSGPPKQYF
TRBV7-9,TRBD1,NA,TRBJ1-2,TGTGCCAGCAGCTTAGCGGACAGGGACCTCTATGGCTACACCTTC,CASSLADRDLYGYTF
TRBV6-4,TRBD2,few,TRBJ2-2,TGTGCCAGCAGTGAAGCCGGGGGTCTAGCGGTGAACACCGGGGAGCTGTTTTTT,CASSEAGGLAVNTGELFF
TRBV5-1,NA,NA,TRBJ2-5,TGCGCCAGCAGCTTGGACGACGTGGAGACCCAGTACTTC,CASSLDDVETQYF
TRBV10-2,NA,few,TRBJ1-2,TGCGCCAGCAGTGAGTCGACGGCAGCCTTAGGCTACACCTTC,CASSESTAALGYTF
TRBV7-8,NA,NA,TRBJ1-1,TGTGCCAGCTTTGGCAGGGCTGAGTACACTGAAGCTTTCTTT,CASFGRAEYTEAFF
TRBV12-3/TRBV12-4,TRBD1,NA,TRBJ2-7,TGTGCCAGCAGACAGTCGGACAGGGGGCGAGAGCAGTACTTC,CASRQSDRGREQYF
TRBV20-1,TRBD1,NA,TRBJ2-7,TGCAGTGCTAGTGTGGGACAGGTAGCCTACGAGCAGTACTTC,CSASVGQVAYEQYF
TRBV6-5,NA,few,TRBJ2-3,TGTGCCAGCAGTTACTCTCCGGGACTGGGTGAAGCAGATACGCAGTATTTT,CASSYSPGLGEADTQYF
TRBV9,NA,NA,TRBJ1-4,TGTGCCAGCAGCGTAGGTACTAATGAAAAACTGTTTTTT,CASSVGTNEKLFF
TRBV14,NA,NA,TRBJ2-7,TGTGCCAGCAGCCAAGGGGGGACAACATACGAGCAGTACTTC,CASSQGGTTYEQYF
TRBV24-1,NA,NA,TRBJ2-1,TGTGCCACCAGTGACCATAACCGGGGCTACAATGAGCAGTTCTTC,CATSDHNRGYNEQFF
TRBV28,TRBD1,few,TRBJ2-3,TGTGCCAGCAGTTTATCGTGGACAGGCTCAGATACGCAGTATTTT,CASSLSWTGSDTQYF
TRBV7-9,NA,few,TRBJ2-5,TGTGCCAGCAGCTTAGGGAGAAGCAGGGGTCAAGAGACCCAGTACTTC,CASSLGRSRGQETQYF
TRBV7-2,TRBD1,NA,TRBJ1-4,TGTGCCAGCAGCTTAGGGGGACAGGGGGCGCCGGATGAAAAACTGTTTTTT,CASSLGGQGAPDEKLFF
TRBV20-1,NA,few,TRBJ2-1,TGCAGTGCGCGAGGGGGGGGCATAAATGAGCAGTTCTTC,CSARGGGINEQFF
TRBV5-1,NA,NA,TRBJ2-2,TGCGCCAGCAGCCCCAGACAGTCCACCGGGGAGCGGTTTTTT,CASSPRQSTGERFF
TRBV7-8,TRBD1,NA,TRBJ2-7,TGTGCCAGCAGCGCACGGGACAGATACGAGCAGTACTTC,CASSARDRYEQYF
TRBV3-1,TRBD2,few,TRBJ2-1,TGTGCCAGCAGCCAAGCTAGCGGGGGATACAATGAGCAGTTCTTC,CASSQASGGYNEQFF
TRBV20-1,TRBD2,few,TRBJ2-1,TGCAGTGCTAGAGTGTTACTAGCGGGGGTTCCCTCCTACAATGAGCAGTTCTTC,CSARVLLAGVPSYNEQFF
TRBV28,TRBD2,NA,TRBJ2-1,TGTGCCAGCAGTACACCGGGACTATCGGCCTCCTACAATGAGCAGTTCTTC,CASSTPGLSASYNEQFF
TRBV29-1,NA,few,TRBJ2-7,TGCAGCGTTTCTGCAGCGGTCTCCTACGAGCAGTACTTC,CSVSAAVSYEQYF
TRBV29-1,NA,NA,TRBJ2-5,TGCAGCGTCGAAAGGGTCGAGAGAACCCAGTACTTC,CSVERVERTQYF
TRBV20-1,NA,NA,TRBJ2-2,TGCAGTGCTAGCCCCGGGACTTCCCCGTCCGGGGAGCTGTTTTTT,CSASPGTSPSGELFF
TRBV24-1,TRBD1,few,TRBJ2-6,TGTGCCACCAGTGACTCTCGGACAGGGAAGAACTCTGGGGCCAACGTCCTGATTTTC,CATSDSRTGKNSGANVLIF
TRBV15,TRBD1,few,TRBJ1-2,TGTGCCACCAGCAGAGATCGGGCCGGGACAGGGAGAGGAGGCTACACCTTC,CATSRDRAGTGRGGYTF
TRBV5-6,TRBD1,NA,TRBJ1-5,TGTGCCAGCAGTTCCCTAAACGGCAGGGGGCTCGGTCAGCCCCAGCATTTT,CASSSLNGRGLGQPQHF
TRBV29-1,NA,few,TRBJ2-5,TGCAGCGCTGCGGGGTCGGGGGTTACGGAGACCCAGTACTTC,CSAAGSGVTETQYF
TRBV7-2,NA,once,TRBJ2-5,TGTGCCAGCAGCTCCACCCAGGGGACCCAGTACTTC,CASSSTQGTQYF
TRBV29-1,NA,NA,TRBJ2-6,TGCAGCGTTGCAGGGAATGGGGCCAACGTCCTGACTTTC,CSVAGNGANVLTF
TRBV27,NA,NA,TRBJ2-7,TGTGCCAGCCGACTTACGGGGTCCTACGAGCAGTACTTC,CASRLTGSYEQYF
TRBV6-2/TRBV6-3,TRBD2,NA,TRBJ2-1,TGTGCCAGCAGTCGAACTAGCGGGGATGAGCAGTTCTTC,CASSRTSGDEQFF
TRBV6-1,NA,NA,TRBJ2-1,TGTGCCAGCAGCGGGCCCGAGGCGGGATGGGTTTTGGATGAGCAGTTCTTC,CASSGPEAGWVLDEQFF
TRBV29-1,NA,NA,TRBJ1-1,TGCAGCGCCGCGGGGGGGGCGTACCCCGTAGACACTGAAGCTTTCTTT,CSAAGGAYPVDTEAFF
TRBV28,NA,NA,TRBJ2-5,TGTGCCAGCGAGGGGCTTGGAAGTACGGAGACCCAGTACTTC,CASEGLGSTETQYF
TRBV27,TRBD1,NA,TRBJ2-5,TGTGCCAGCAGTTCGCGGACAGGGGGATACGAGACCCAGTCCTTC,CASSSRTGGYETQSF
TRBV6-1,NA,NA,TRBJ1-4,TGTGCCAGCAGTGAAGAGGCAGATTACGAAAAACTGTTTTTT,CASSEEADYEKLFF
TRBV7-2,TRBD1,few,TRBJ1-3,TGTGCCAGCAGCCTAGACAGGGTAGTCCCTGGAAACACCATATATTTT,CASSLDRVVPGNTIYF
TRBV5-5,TRBD1,NA,TRBJ2-7,TGTGCCAGCAGCTGGGGTTGGGACAGGGGAGTCCACGAGCAGTACTTC,CASSWGWDRGVHEQYF
TRBV2,TRBD2,many,TRBJ2-5,TGTGCCAGCAGTGGGGCGGGGGTGGAGACCCAGTACTTC,CASSGAGVETQYF
TRBV6-5,TRBD1,once,TRBJ2-5,TGTGCCAGCAGTAACAGGGGTTTTGAGACCCAGTACTTC,CASSNRGFETQYF